Listed here are 14 T cell receptor beta chains from one sample, sequenced in a study of shared clonotypes between healthy human individuals. Assay: immunoSEQ multiplex PCR; the TCRdb copy retains only in-frame clones and omits some. The sample has approximately 2.4 million clones, approximately 96% seen once; the top ten hold around 0.13%. Material: naive CD4+ T cells sorted from blood. The subset is: CD45RA+ positively selected. Every receptor here comes from a man between 18 and 35 years old in good health.

This clone occurred once. The chain recombines TRBV19 with TRBJ2-2; 8 nucleotides agree with TRBD2. The length of the CDR3 is 15 residues. J lost 0 bases, V lost 7 bases, and 4 bases had no gene match. Germline assignment: CDR1 LNHDA and CDR2 SQIVND (reference sequence). In nucleotides, the CDR3 is TGTGCCAGTATCGCGGGGGGCACGAACACCGGGGAGCTGTTTTTT. Its protein is CASIAGGTNTGELFF.

The chain links TRBV6-1 to TRBJ2-1; TRBD2 matches 12 bases. The CDR3 is made up of 15 amino acids. In germline, CDR1 is MNHNS, CDR2 SASEGT. The trim removed 7 bases at V and 5 bases at J, leaving 6 bases unmatched. DNA of the CDR3: TGTGCCAGCATTCCCCTAGCGGGAGGGAACAATGAGCAGTTCTTC. This encodes CASIPLAGGNNEQFF.

Only one count was recorded for this clone. The genes are TRBV6-1 and TRBJ1-4; D might be TRBD1 (6 bases). This CDR3 has 15 residues. Trimming took off 3 bases at V and 3 bases at J, with 11 bases between the two ends. Germline V gene sequence: CDR1 MNHNS, CDR2 SASEGT. In DNA form, the CDR3 reads TGTGCCAGCAGTGAGGGGGCTGCGTCTAATGAAAAACTGTTTTTT. It codes for CASSEGAASNEKLFF.

The V call is TRBV7-2, the J call TRBJ1-2; 9 nucleotides match TRBD1. The CDR3 loop spans 16 amino acids. The V gene's germline CDR1 is SGHTA and CDR2 FQGNSA. With V trimmed by 4 bases and J by 4 bases, 10 bases remained unmatched. CDR3 DNA sequence: TGTGCCAGCAGCTCGGCCCCCGGGACAGGGACCTATGGCTACACCTTC. Its protein is CASSSAPGTGTYGYTF. The whole variable domain, remainder taken from reference TRBV7-2 and TRBJ1-2, is GAGVSQSPSNKVTEKGKDVELRCDPISGHTALYWYRQSLGQGLEFLIYFQGNSAPDKSGLPSDRFSAERTGGSVSTLTIQRTQQEDSAVYLCASSSAPGTGTYGYTFGSGTRLTVV.

The V call is TRBV4-1, the J call TRBJ1-5, with D perhaps TRBD1 (5 bases). V was trimmed by 1 base and J by 3 bases, leaving 13 bases between them. Per germline, CDR1 MGHRA and CDR2 YSYEKL. The CDR3 is made up of 16 amino acids. CDR3 amino acids: CASSQVGQGVNQPQHF. As DNA, the CDR3 is TGCGCCAGCAGCCAAGTGGGGCAGGGAGTCAATCAGCCCCAGCATTTT.

This chain uses TRBV5-4 with TRBJ2-1, with D hard to call. Germline V lookup: CDR1 SGHNT, CDR2 YYREEE (reference sequence). Deletions cut 4 bases from V and 3 bases from J, with 14 bases between. The CDR3 length is 15 residues. CDR3 nucleotides: TGTGCCAGCAGCGGCGTTCGACTGGGCTACAATGAGCAGTTCTTC. It codes for CASSGVRLGYNEQFF.

About this clone: The sample holds other DNA sequences that translate to the same CDR3. The CDR3 spells CASSQGGSSTDTQYF. In nucleotides, the CDR3 is TGCGCCAGCAGCCAAGGCGGGAGTAGCACAGATACGCAGTATTTT. The chain employs TRBV4-3 and TRBJ2-3, with TRBD2 matching over 7 bases. Germline V gene lookup returns CDR1 LGHNA and CDR2 YSLEER. The CDR3 length is 15 residues. V dropped 1 base and J dropped 0; count of bases not matched to a gene: 1.

Of note for this clone: This same CDR3 is encoded by further DNA sequences in the sample. The rearrangement links TRBV5-1 to TRBJ1-1, with 9 bases lining up with TRBD1. CDR3 length equals 12 residues. J was trimmed by 11 bases and V by 4 bases; bases with no gene match: 6. Germline V gene data show CDR1 as SGHRS and CDR2 as YFSETQ. CDR3 in amino acids: CASSPGQGVAFF. The CDR3 DNA reads TGCGCCAGCAGCCCGGGACAGGGTGTCGCTTTCTTT. The whole variable domain, filled in from reference TRBV5-1 and TRBJ1-1, reads KAGVTQTPRYLIKTRGQQVTLSCSPISGHRSVSWYQQTPGQGLQFLFEYFSETQRNKGNFPGRFSGRQFSNSRSEMNVSTLELGDSALYLCASSPGQGVAFFGQGTRLTVV.

The rearrangement joins TRBV2 to TRBJ2-1; D is ambiguous. Per germline, CDR1 SNHLY and CDR2 FYNNEI. The CDR3 is made up of 12 amino acids. V lost 6 bases and J 4 bases, leaving 7 bases between the germline ends. CDR3 DNA: TGTGCCAGCAGCGCGGAATACAATGAGCAGTTCTTC. It codes for CASSAEYNEQFF.

Details on this clone: Different DNA sequences within this sample yield the same CDR3. The chain combines TRBV6-5 with TRBJ2-7, with 8 bases fitting TRBD2. This CDR3 spans 14 amino acids. Germline V gene sequence: CDR1 MNHEY, CDR2 SVGAGI. J gave up 2 bases and V 2 bases, and 2 bases lay outside the gene matches. CDR3 region: CASSYTSGPYEQYF. CDR3 DNA sequence: TGTGCCAGCAGTTACACTAGCGGACCCTACGAGCAGTACTTC.

The genes are TRBV10-3 and TRBJ1-2, with a possible D match to TRBD1 (6 bases). Germline V gene lookup returns CDR1 ENHRY and CDR2 SYGVKD. The length of the CDR3 is 13 residues. The V gene lost 10 bases and the J gene lost 6 bases, with 18 bases spanning the gap. The CDR3 here is CATTAGTSDGYTF. The CDR3 region has the DNA TGTGCCACCACTGCCGGGACATCGGATGGCTACACCTTC.

The gene calls are TRBV30 and TRBJ2-3; 12 nucleotides match TRBD2. V shed 5 bases and J 2 bases; nucleotides not matched to a gene: 2. CDR1 GTSNPN and CDR2 SVGIG come from the germline V gene (reference sequence). This CDR3 is built from 14 residues. CDR3 protein: CAWGLAGTTDTQYF. The CDR3 nucleotides read TGTGCCTGGGGACTAGCGGGGACCACAGATACGCAGTATTTT.

The chain uses TRBV28 and TRBJ2-5, with 11 positions matching TRBD2. CDR3 size: 15 residues. Germline trimming cut 2 bases from V and 2 bases from J; bases unmatched to any gene: 1. CDR1 MDHEN and CDR2 SYDVKM come from the germline V gene. In DNA, the CDR3 is TGTGCCAGCAGTTTACGACTAGCGGGGCAAGAGACCCAGTACTTC. This encodes CASSLRLAGQETQYF.

The rearrangement uses TRBV15 and TRBJ2-7, with 7 bases lining up with TRBD2. After removal of 4 bases from V and 3 bases from J, the junction contained 9 bases not matched to a gene. Germline-derived CDR1 and CDR2 are LNHNV and YYDKDF (reference sequence). The CDR3 length is 15 residues. This chain's CDR3 is CATSIRDYHDYEQYF. CDR3 DNA: TGTGCCACCAGCATCCGGGACTACCACGACTACGAGCAGTACTTC.